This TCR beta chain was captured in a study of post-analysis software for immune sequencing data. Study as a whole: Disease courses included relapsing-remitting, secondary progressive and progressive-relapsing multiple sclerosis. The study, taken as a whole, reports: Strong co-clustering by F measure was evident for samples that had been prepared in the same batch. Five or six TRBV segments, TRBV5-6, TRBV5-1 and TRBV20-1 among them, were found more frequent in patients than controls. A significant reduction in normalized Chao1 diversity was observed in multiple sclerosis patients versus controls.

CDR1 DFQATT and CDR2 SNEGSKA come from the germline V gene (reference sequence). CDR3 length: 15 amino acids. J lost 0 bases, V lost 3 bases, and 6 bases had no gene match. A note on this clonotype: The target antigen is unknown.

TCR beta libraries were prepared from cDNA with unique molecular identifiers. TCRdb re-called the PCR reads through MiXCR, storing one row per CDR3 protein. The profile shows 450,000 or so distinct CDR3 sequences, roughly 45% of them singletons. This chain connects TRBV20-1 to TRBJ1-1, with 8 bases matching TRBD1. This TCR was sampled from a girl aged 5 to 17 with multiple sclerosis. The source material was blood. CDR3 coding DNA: TGCAGTGCTAGCAGGCCAGGGGGCCTGAACACTGAAGCTTTCTTT. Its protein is CSASRPGGLNTEAFF.